Listed below are T cell receptor beta chains from one sample, sequenced in a study of blood T cell repertoires in COVID-19. Assay: immunoSEQ multiplex PCR; the TCRdb copy retains only in-frame clones and omits some. Here the sample spans hundreds of thousands of clones, approximately 90% being singletons. Sequenced material: peripheral blood. All receptors come from a woman aged 50 to 60 with active or convalescent COVID-19. Both conserved end residues are part of each CDR3. Fields, in order: CDR3 length, V gene, J gene, clone size, D gene, CDR3 protein, CDR3 DNA. A D gene is named only where the DNA matches it firmly. Some rows mark clone size as missing; the rest say once, few, many or name a class of expanded clone.

CDR3 length: 14
V gene: TRBV6-5
J gene: TRBJ2-7
clone size: once
D gene: .
CDR3 protein: CASKRAGVYYEQYF
CDR3 DNA: TGTGCCAGTAAGAGGGCAGGGGTCTACTACGAGCAGTACTTC

CDR3 length: 17
V gene: TRBV11-2
J gene: TRBJ2-1
clone size: .
D gene: TRBD2
CDR3 protein: CASSLTSGGASYNEQFF
CDR3 DNA: TGTGCCAGCAGCCTCACTAGCGGGGGGGCCTCCTACAATGAGCAGTTCTTC

CDR3 length: 16
V gene: TRBV5-1
J gene: TRBJ2-5
clone size: .
D gene: TRBD2
CDR3 protein: CASSESSGGQQETQYF
CDR3 DNA: TGCGCCAGCAGCGAGTCTAGCGGGGGCCAACAAGAGACCCAGTACTTC

CDR3 length: 14
V gene: TRBV27
J gene: TRBJ1-2
clone size: .
D gene: TRBD1
CDR3 protein: CASSWDRGDYGYTF
CDR3 DNA: TGTGCCAGCAGTTGGGACAGGGGGGATTATGGCTACACCTTC

CDR3 length: 16
V gene: TRBV4-3
J gene: TRBJ2-3
clone size: .
D gene: TRBD2
CDR3 protein: CASSLSSGRDTDTQYF
CDR3 DNA: TGCGCCAGCTCCCTCTCAAGCGGGAGGGACACAGATACGCAGTATTTT

CDR3 length: 21
V gene: TRBV27
J gene: TRBJ2-1
clone size: once
D gene: TRBD2
CDR3 protein: CASSLYWPGLAGDLRGDEQFF
CDR3 DNA: TGTGCCAGCAGTTTATATTGGCCCGGACTAGCGGGAGATCTAAGAGGGGATGAGCAGTTCTTC

CDR3 length: 15
V gene: TRBV7-3
J gene: TRBJ2-5
clone size: .
D gene: .
CDR3 protein: CASSRGGKPQETQYF
CDR3 DNA: TGTGCCAGCAGCCGTGGAGGGAAGCCCCAAGAGACCCAGTACTTC

CDR3 length: 16
V gene: TRBV2
J gene: TRBJ1-2
clone size: .
D gene: .
CDR3 protein: CASCIQGRGWAGGYTF
CDR3 DNA: TGTGCCAGCTGTATACAGGGACGGGGTTGGGCTGGTGGCTACACCTTC

CDR3 length: 15
V gene: TRBV7-2
J gene: TRBJ2-5
clone size: .
D gene: TRBD2
CDR3 protein: CASSLSGVIQETQYF
CDR3 DNA: TGTGCCAGCAGCCTTAGCGGGGTAATCCAAGAGACCCAGTACTTC

CDR3 length: 16
V gene: TRBV18
J gene: TRBJ1-5
clone size: .
D gene: TRBD1
CDR3 protein: CASSSSGTGTHQPQHF
CDR3 DNA: TGTGCCAGCTCATCTTCCGGGACAGGAACGCATCAGCCCCAGCATTTT

CDR3 length: 16
V gene: TRBV5-1
J gene: TRBJ1-2
clone size: .
D gene: .
CDR3 protein: CASSPDSTPRFYGYTF
CDR3 DNA: TGCGCCAGCAGCCCGGATTCGACTCCCCGGTTTTATGGCTACACCTTC

CDR3 length: 15
V gene: TRBV6-5
J gene: TRBJ1-2
clone size: .
D gene: .
CDR3 protein: CASSYGVTPIYGYTF
CDR3 DNA: TGTGCCAGCAGTTACGGAGTCACTCCTATCTATGGCTACACCTTC

CDR3 length: 14
V gene: TRBV6-2/TRBV6-3
J gene: TRBJ1-1
clone size: many
D gene: TRBD1
CDR3 protein: CASSNRGPRTEAFF
CDR3 DNA: TGTGCCAGCAGTAACAGGGGGCCGAGAACTGAAGCTTTCTTT

CDR3 length: 13
V gene: TRBV28
J gene: TRBJ1-2
clone size: .
D gene: TRBD1
CDR3 protein: CASRSGQGYGYTF
CDR3 DNA: TGTGCCAGCAGGTCCGGACAGGGGTATGGCTACACCTTC

CDR3 length: 15
V gene: TRBV2
J gene: TRBJ1-2
clone size: .
D gene: TRBD1
CDR3 protein: CASRPLTGTNYGYTF
CDR3 DNA: TGTGCCAGCAGGCCCTTGACAGGGACGAACTATGGCTACACCTTC

CDR3 length: 16
V gene: TRBV3-1/TRBV3-2
J gene: TRBJ1-6
clone size: .
D gene: .
CDR3 protein: CASSQKRSSYNSPLHF
CDR3 DNA: TGTGCCAGCAGCCAAAAGAGGAGCTCCTATAATTCACCCCTCCACTTT

CDR3 length: 13
V gene: TRBV7-9
J gene: TRBJ2-1
clone size: .
D gene: TRBD2
CDR3 protein: CASSFRGGNEQFF
CDR3 DNA: TGTGCCAGCAGCTTCCGCGGGGGAAATGAGCAGTTCTTC

CDR3 length: 12
V gene: TRBV13
J gene: TRBJ2-7
clone size: .
D gene: .
CDR3 protein: CASSLGRYEQYF
CDR3 DNA: TGTGCCAGCAGCTTGGGCCGCTACGAGCAGTACTTC

CDR3 length: 15
V gene: TRBV6-2/TRBV6-3
J gene: TRBJ1-6
clone size: .
D gene: .
CDR3 protein: CASSSRGSYNSPLHF
CDR3 DNA: TGTGCCAGCAGTTCCAGGGGATCCTATAATTCACCCCTCCACTTT

CDR3 length: 16
V gene: TRBV3-1/TRBV3-2
J gene: TRBJ2-1
clone size: .
D gene: TRBD2
CDR3 protein: CAIFSGTSGLKGEQFF
CDR3 DNA: TGTGCCATCTTCTCCGGGACTAGCGGGTTAAAGGGTGAGCAGTTCTTC

CDR3 length: 14
V gene: TRBV5-1
J gene: TRBJ1-1
clone size: .
D gene: .
CDR3 protein: CASSLDREWTEAFF
CDR3 DNA: TGCGCCAGCAGCTTGGACAGGGAGTGGACTGAAGCTTTCTTT

CDR3 length: 14
V gene: TRBV7-3
J gene: TRBJ1-5
clone size: .
D gene: TRBD1
CDR3 protein: CASSTGQGNQPQHF
CDR3 DNA: TGTGCCAGCAGCACCGGACAGGGGAATCAGCCCCAGCATTTT

CDR3 length: 16
V gene: TRBV6-6
J gene: TRBJ1-1
clone size: .
D gene: .
CDR3 protein: CASSYPAGSVGTEAFF
CDR3 DNA: TGTGCCAGCAGTTACCCCGCCGGGTCCGTGGGCACTGAAGCTTTCTTT

CDR3 length: 15
V gene: TRBV29-1
J gene: TRBJ2-2
clone size: .
D gene: .
CDR3 protein: CSVDSPETNTGELFF
CDR3 DNA: TGCAGCGTTGACAGTCCGGAGACGAACACCGGGGAGCTGTTTTTT

CDR3 length: 12
V gene: TRBV28
J gene: TRBJ2-7
clone size: .
D gene: TRBD1
CDR3 protein: CASSKGANEQYF
CDR3 DNA: TGTGCCAGCAGTAAGGGGGCCAACGAGCAGTACTTC

CDR3 length: 15
V gene: TRBV6-6
J gene: TRBJ1-5
clone size: .
D gene: .
CDR3 protein: CASSYGRITNQPQHF
CDR3 DNA: TGTGCCAGCAGTTACGGCAGAATTACAAATCAGCCCCAGCATTTT

CDR3 length: 16
V gene: TRBV19
J gene: TRBJ1-1
clone size: few
D gene: TRBD1
CDR3 protein: CASRRQGASWDTEAFF
CDR3 DNA: TGTGCCAGTAGGAGACAGGGGGCGAGTTGGGACACTGAAGCTTTCTTT

CDR3 length: 15
V gene: TRBV5-8
J gene: TRBJ2-5
clone size: .
D gene: .
CDR3 protein: CASSLGFRTQETQYF
CDR3 DNA: TGTGCCAGCAGCTTGGGTTTTAGGACTCAAGAGACCCAGTACTTC

CDR3 length: 16
V gene: TRBV13
J gene: TRBJ2-7
clone size: .
D gene: .
CDR3 protein: CASSLYLLGSSYEQYF
CDR3 DNA: TGTGCCAGCAGCTTGTACCTTCTGGGGAGCTCCTACGAGCAGTACTTC

CDR3 length: 12
V gene: TRBV10-2
J gene: TRBJ1-1
clone size: few
D gene: .
CDR3 protein: CASRQGGTEAFF
CDR3 DNA: TGCGCCAGCAGGCAAGGAGGTACTGAAGCTTTCTTT

CDR3 length: 15
V gene: TRBV18
J gene: TRBJ1-1
clone size: .
D gene: TRBD1
CDR3 protein: CASSPSGQGGTEAFF
CDR3 DNA: TGTGCCAGCTCACCTTCCGGACAGGGAGGCACTGAAGCTTTCTTT

CDR3 length: 15
V gene: TRBV2
J gene: TRBJ2-3
clone size: .
D gene: .
CDR3 protein: CASSGATNHMDTQYF
CDR3 DNA: TGTGCCAGCAGTGGAGCCACAAACCACATGGATACGCAGTATTTT

CDR3 length: 11
V gene: TRBV15
J gene: TRBJ2-1
clone size: .
D gene: .
CDR3 protein: CATRKGIEQFF
CDR3 DNA: TGTGCCACCAGGAAGGGGATTGAGCAGTTCTTC

CDR3 length: 13
V gene: TRBV10-3
J gene: TRBJ2-7
clone size: .
D gene: .
CDR3 protein: CAISEKVSDEQYF
CDR3 DNA: TGTGCCATCAGTGAAAAGGTGAGCGATGAGCAGTACTTC

CDR3 length: 12
V gene: TRBV29-1
J gene: TRBJ2-5
clone size: .
D gene: TRBD1
CDR3 protein: CSVRQGRETQYF
CDR3 DNA: TGCAGCGTCAGACAGGGGAGGGAGACCCAGTACTTC

CDR3 length: 14
V gene: TRBV6-6
J gene: TRBJ2-3
clone size: .
D gene: TRBD2
CDR3 protein: CASAFGGGPDTQYF
CDR3 DNA: TGTGCCAGCGCCTTCGGCGGGGGGCCAGATACGCAGTATTTT

CDR3 length: 14
V gene: TRBV7-2
J gene: TRBJ2-7
clone size: .
D gene: TRBD2
CDR3 protein: CASSSLAGRSEQYF
CDR3 DNA: TGTGCCAGCAGCTCACTAGCGGGAAGGTCCGAGCAGTACTTC

CDR3 length: 15
V gene: TRBV6-5
J gene: TRBJ1-5
clone size: .
D gene: .
CDR3 protein: CASSYSWGGNQPQHF
CDR3 DNA: TGTGCCAGCAGTTACTCCTGGGGGGGCAATCAGCCCCAGCATTTT

CDR3 length: 17
V gene: TRBV3-1/TRBV3-2
J gene: TRBJ2-2
clone size: .
D gene: TRBD1
CDR3 protein: CASSHLQGAGGTGELFF
CDR3 DNA: TGTGCCAGCAGCCACCTACAGGGGGCTGGGGGAACCGGGGAGCTGTTTTTT

CDR3 length: 16
V gene: TRBV15
J gene: TRBJ2-6
clone size: few
D gene: .
CDR3 protein: CATSRTSGTGANVLTF
CDR3 DNA: TGTGCCACCAGCAGGACCTCGGGGACTGGGGCCAACGTCCTGACTTTC